This T cell receptor beta chain came from a study of T cell responses to AZD1222 COVID-19 vaccine. Whole-study findings and limits: Females outnumbered males among donors, who were mostly white British; clonal diversity was possibly underestimated. Reportedly, nearly half of unique spike TCRs recognized epitopes outside B.1.351/B.1.1.7 mutations. Just a handful of AZD1222 recipients tested seropositive at baseline. Spike-wide coverage was observed for vaccine-associated CD4 TCRs, with dominant responses at 160-218 and 743-854.

As to this clone: Its matching antigen is unknown.

The repertoire was sequenced with immunoSEQ multiplex PCR; TCRdb's copy has only in-frame clones and lacks some. The sample lists under 200,000 clones, roughly nine tenths occurring once. Source: peripheral blood, taken 28 days after the second AZD1222 dose. This TCR derives from an adult who received the AZD1222 COVID-19 vaccine.

CDR3: CAWSEVVAGGREQFF. The CDR3 DNA is TGTGCCTGGAGTGAGGTGGTAGCGGGAGGGCGGGAGCAGTTCTTC. J is TRBJ2-1 and V is TRBV30; 11 bases are a match to TRBD2. The junction had 9 bases not matched to a gene; V was cut back by 1 base and J by 10 bases. Per the germline V gene, CDR1 is GTSNPN and CDR2 is SVGIG (reference sequence). The CDR3 is 15 amino acids.